The 2 T cell receptor beta chains presented below share a single source sample, sequenced in a study of beta chain features in type 1 diabetes. Notes on the study in general: Type 1 diabetes patients had moderately but significantly shorter TCRB CDR3s in all four CD4+ subsets.

Expressed TCRB transcripts were sequenced because the isolated RNA had all been reverse transcribed beforehand. TCRdb keeps only in-frame clones here, not all; method: immunoSEQ multiplex PCR. The table has approximately 150,000 clones, 63% seen once. Their antigen targets remain unknown. Sequenced: naive CD4+ T cells from blood. The receptors stem from a man aged 30 to 45 with type 1 diabetes.

In regard to this clone: This sample also contains other DNA sequences that code for the same CDR3. The chain couples TRBV29-1 to TRBJ2-5; TRBD1 aligns across 8 bases. The germline V gene encodes CDR1 SQVTM and CDR2 ANQGSEA. The CDR3 runs to 13 residues. Trimming cost V 6 bases and J 4 bases; bases outside gene matches: 7. CDR3 DNA: TGCAGCGTCGCCAGGGGGCGGGGAGAGACCCAGTACTTC. Its protein is CSVARGRGETQYF.

The rearrangement joins TRBV6-5 to TRBJ2-7; a possible D gene is TRBD2 (5 bases). Trimming cost V 6 bases and J 4 bases, with 16 bases left between them. The germline gives CDR1 MNHEY, CDR2 SVGAGI. CDR3 length equals 14 residues. The CDR3 sequence is CASSPMGGGYEQYF. CDR3 coding DNA: TGTGCCAGCAGCCCAATGGGTGGCGGGTACGAGCAGTACTTC.